Shown below are 28 T cell receptor beta chains from a single sample sequenced in a study of blood T cells in healthy people across ages. Combining a sample-barcoded 5' primer with a J-beta primer mix, a second PCR ran for roughly 7 to 11 cycles. Each CDR3 protein gets one entry after TCRdb re-called the 5' RACE reads with MiXCR. The repertoire holds some 1.5 million distinct CDR3 sequences, 28% seen once, with roughly 8.2% in the top ten. The sequenced sample consisted of blood. The source is a woman aged 25 to 39 in good health.

The rearrangement links TRBV24-1 to TRBJ1-4; TRBD1 matches 7 bases. Germline lookup yields CDR1 KGHDR and CDR2 SFDVKD. Trimming cost V 12 bases and J 7 bases; bases outside gene matches: 10. The CDR3 is 13 residues long. CDR3 sequence: CAPPGQLIEKLFF. The CDR3 DNA reads as TGTGCCCCTCCGGGACAGCTAATTGAAAAACTGTTTTTT.

This clonotype was detected a few times. The J gene is TRBJ1-2, the V gene TRBV12-3 or TRBV12-4, with 11 nucleotides matching TRBD1. V gave up 1 base and J gave up 5 bases; unmatched junction bases: 9. The length of the CDR3 is 17 residues. CDR3 in DNA: TGTGCCAGCAGTTTAGAGGGGACAGGGGGAAACACTTATGGCTACACCTTC. Residues: CASSLEGTGGNTYGYTF.

In the case of this clonotype: Since a much larger clone is just one base distant, this may be a read error. The V call is TRBV5-5, the J call TRBJ2-4, with TRBD1 as a possible D gene (6 bases). The CDR3 contains 14 residues. Per germline, CDR1 SGHKS and CDR2 YYEKEE (reference sequence). The CDR3 is CASSLGTVADIRYF. The CDR3 DNA reads as TGTGCCAGCAGCTTGGGGACAGTTGCTGACATTCGGTACTTC.

The genes are TRBV20-1 and TRBJ2-3; D tentatively fits TRBD1 or TRBD2 (5 bases each). The CDR3 is made up of 11 amino acids. V gave up 3 bases and J gave up 11 bases, with 12 bases separating them. Germline V gene lookup returns CDR1 DFQATT and CDR2 SNEGSKA (reference sequence). In DNA form, the CDR3 reads TGCAGTGCTAGTCGGGACGTCGGGCAGTATTTT. Amino acids: CSASRDVGQYF.

The chain carries TRBV29-1 and TRBJ1-2; 8 bases align to TRBD1. The CDR3 is made up of 14 amino acids. Germline CDR1 and CDR2: SQVTM and ANQGSEA. V gave up 6 bases and J gave up 4 bases; unmatched junction bases: 10. CDR3 residues: CSVQGAGEAYGYTF. The CDR3 nucleotides are TGCAGCGTCCAGGGGGCAGGGGAAGCCTATGGCTACACCTTC.

This clonotype was recorded at least ten times. The CDR3 sequence is CASSGGTSSYNEQFF. DNA for the CDR3: TGTGCCAGCAGCGGGGGCACAAGCTCCTACAATGAGCAGTTCTTC. The J gene is TRBJ2-1, the V gene TRBV7-2; the D gene is possibly TRBD1 (6 bases). V was clipped by 5 bases and J by 0 bases, with 11 bases between them. This CDR3 has 15 residues. CDR1 is SGHTA and CDR2 is FQGNSA in the germline V gene.

The chain joins TRBV7-9 to TRBJ2-2; 7 positions match TRBD1. The CDR3 has 15 amino acids. CDR1 and CDR2 (germline): SEHNR, FQNEAQ (reference sequence). V dropped 6 bases and J dropped 4; count of bases not matched to a gene: 8. The CDR3 nucleotides are TGTGCCAGCAGGCGACAGGGTGGCGGCACCGGGGAGCTGTTTTTT. Its translation: CASRRQGGGTGELFF.

The rearrangement uses TRBV5-1 and TRBJ1-1; D perhaps matches TRBD1 (5 bases). V lost 0 bases and J lost 8, with 17 bases in between. This CDR3 comprises 15 residues. The germline V gene has CDR1 SGHRS and CDR2 YFSETQ. This CDR3 is CASSLAGPADGEAFF. In DNA, the CDR3 is TGCGCCAGCAGCTTGGCGGGACCCGCCGACGGGGAAGCTTTCTTT.

The chain employs TRBV7-3 and TRBJ2-3; D ambiguous. The germline gives CDR1 SGHTA, CDR2 FQGTGA. The V end lost 1 base, the J end lost 1 base, and 6 bases lay between the germline ends. The CDR3 contains 14 residues. CDR3 in DNA: TGTGCCAGCAGCTTAAACCCCCGCACAGATACGCAGTATTTT. The encoded protein is CASSLNPRTDTQYF.

This clonotype was recorded at least ten times. The CDR3, as DNA: TGTGCCAGCAGTTTAGCGGGAATATCATCCTACGAGCAGTACTTC. Protein sequence: CASSLAGISSYEQYF. The V gene is TRBV28, the J gene TRBJ2-7, with a weak D call TRBD2 (6 bases). Germline V gene data show CDR1 as MDHEN and CDR2 as SYDVKM. Trimming cost V 2 bases and J 1 base, with 12 bases left between them. The CDR3 length is 15 residues.

The sample holds a few counts of this clonotype. The chain employs TRBV7-6 and TRBJ2-3; D unresolved. Germline lookup yields CDR1 SGHVS and CDR2 FNYEAQ. The CDR3 sequence is 16 residues long. Trimming left V 1 base short and J 0 bases short, with 11 bases between. The CDR3, as DNA: TGTGCCAGCAGCTTAGGTCTGGGTCCAAGCACAGATACGCAGTATTTT. Protein product: CASSLGLGPSTDTQYF.

This clonotype occurred a few times. This chain links TRBV6-1 with TRBJ2-1, with D perhaps assigned TRBD1 or TRBD2 (7 bases each). V was cut by 7 bases and J by 4 bases, with 20 bases left in between. This CDR3 has 16 residues. Germline lookup yields CDR1 MNHNS and CDR2 SASEGT. The CDR3 sequence: CASIGRGQGGYNEQFF. The CDR3 DNA reads as TGTGCCAGCATTGGGAGGGGGCAGGGGGGTTACAATGAGCAGTTCTTC.

V usage is TRBV12-3 or TRBV12-4 and J usage is TRBJ1-5, with D unclear. With 2 bases removed from V and 5 bases from J, the gap between germline ends came to 4 bases. This CDR3 is built from 12 residues. Here the CDR3 DNA reads TGTGCCAGCAGTTTAATCGATCAGCCCCAGCATTTT. As protein: CASSLIDQPQHF.

This clonotype was counted many times. V and J are TRBV5-1 and TRBJ2-5; 7 nucleotides align to TRBD1. Germline CDR1 SGHRS, CDR2 YFSETQ. The CDR3 has 16 amino acids. After removal of 4 bases from V and 2 bases from J, the junction contained 11 bases not matched to a gene. The CDR3 reads CASSPGTATVQETQYF. CDR3 bases: TGCGCCAGCAGCCCCGGGACAGCTACCGTTCAAGAGACCCAGTACTTC.

This clonotype was detected a few times. The rearrangement links TRBV7-8 to TRBJ1-1, with 8 positions matching TRBD1. The ends lost 5 bases at V and 1 base at J; junction bases unmatched: 6. CDR3 length: 15 residues. Germline CDR1 and CDR2: SGHVS and FQNEAQ. The CDR3, as DNA: TGTGCCAGCAGCACTTCAGGGGGCAGGAACACTGAAGCTTTCTTT. It translates to CASSTSGGRNTEAFF.

This rearrangement joins TRBV5-1 to TRBJ1-6; D gene uncertain. Germline loops: CDR1 SGHRS, CDR2 YFSETQ. The CDR3 consists of 15 residues. The ends were cut back, 2 bases at V and 0 bases at J, with 6 bases in the middle. The CDR3 loop reads CASSFQGSYNSPLHF. As DNA, the CDR3 is TGCGCCAGCAGCTTTCAAGGCTCCTATAATTCACCCCTCCACTTT.

The chain links TRBV20-1 to TRBJ1-1; D perhaps matches TRBD1 (6 bases). The germline V and J ends were trimmed by 6 bases and 4 bases, with 15 bases remaining between them. Germline CDR1 DFQATT, CDR2 SNEGSKA (reference sequence). This CDR3 region has 13 residues. CDR3 loop: CSAPITGSTEAFF. The CDR3 DNA follows: TGCAGTGCACCAATCACAGGGAGCACTGAAGCTTTCTTT.

This chain joins TRBV12-3 or TRBV12-4 and TRBJ2-1, with unresolved D. Trimming cost V 0 bases and J 8 bases, with 14 bases left between them. The CDR3 contains 15 residues. CDR3 loop: CASSLAMIQGDEQFF. CDR3 DNA: TGTGCCAGCAGTTTAGCCATGATCCAAGGCGATGAGCAGTTCTTC.

J is TRBJ2-7 and V is TRBV5-1; D uncertain. This CDR3 comprises 12 residues. V lost 0 bases, J lost 6 bases, and 7 bases lay in between. CDR1 and CDR2 (germline): SGHRS, YFSETQ. CDR3 in amino acids: CASSLASAEQYF. The CDR3 DNA reads TGCGCCAGCAGCTTGGCCAGCGCCGAGCAGTACTTC.

This clonotype showed up many times. This chain joins TRBV20-1 and TRBJ2-3; 13 bases map to TRBD2. CDR1 and CDR2 (germline): DFQATT, SNEGSKA (reference sequence). The trim removed 3 bases at V and 4 bases at J, leaving 4 bases unmatched. There are 15 residues in the CDR3. CDR3 DNA: TGCAGTGCTAGGGGACTAGCGGGGTTAGCAGATACGCAGTATTTT. This translates into CSARGLAGLADTQYF.

The chain links TRBV12-3 or TRBV12-4 to TRBJ2-1; 8 bases line up with TRBD1. V trimming: 7 bases; J trimming: 8 bases; junction bases outside the gene matches: 13. CDR3 length equals 15 residues. CDR3 residues: CASTQTDREFDEQFF. In nucleotides, the CDR3 is TGTGCCAGCACCCAGACGGACAGGGAGTTCGATGAGCAGTTCTTC.

This clonotype came up many times. The junction shows a germline mismatch at one end, possibly a read error. The rearrangement uses TRBV11-1 and TRBJ2-7; possibly TRBD2 for D (6 bases). CDR3 length: 15 residues. Germline assignment: CDR1 SGHAT and CDR2 FQDESV (reference sequence). The chain's CDR3 is CASSPRDGGPYEQYF. The CDR3 region has the DNA TGTGCTAGCAGCCCACGGGACGGGGGTCCCTACGAGCAGTACTTC.

In the case of this clonotype: A much larger clone lies one base from this, so it may be a read error. The CDR3 here is CASSLFGNTEAFF. CDR3 sequence (DNA): TGCGCCAGCAGCTTATTTGGGAACACTGAAGCTTTCTTT. The V gene is TRBV5-1, the J gene TRBJ1-1; D remains ambiguous. The CDR3 covers 13 residues. The V end was cut by 2 bases, the J end by 1 base, with 6 bases between. The germline V gene encodes CDR1 SGHRS and CDR2 YFSETQ.

This clonotype was counted at least ten times. V is TRBV4-3 and J is TRBJ2-6; weak D call: TRBD2 (5 bases). Trimming removed 4 bases at V and 1 base at J, with 11 bases between. The CDR3 spans 16 residues. Per germline, CDR1 LGHNA and CDR2 YSLEER. CDR3 loop: CASSPDTGSGANVLTF. CDR3 DNA sequence: TGCGCCAGCAGCCCTGATACGGGGTCTGGGGCCAACGTCCTGACTTTC.

This clonotype was seen a few times. The chain's CDR3 is CASSPRSEAGANVLTF. The CDR3 DNA follows: TGCGCCAGCAGCCCCCGTTCGGAGGCTGGGGCCAACGTCCTGACTTTC. The genes are TRBV5-1 and TRBJ2-6; D is possibly TRBD2 (5 bases). The CDR3 contains 16 residues. Trimming pared 4 bases from V and 2 bases from J, leaving 13 bases between. CDR1 is SGHRS, CDR2 YFSETQ, per germline.

This chain uses TRBV20-1 with TRBJ1-2; tentative D call: TRBD1 (5 bases). CDR1 and CDR2 (germline): DFQATT, SNEGSKA (reference sequence). This CDR3 has 16 residues. Deletions cut 4 bases from V and 0 bases from J, with 18 bases between. The CDR3 sequence: CSAKGVGESANYGYTF. As DNA, the CDR3 is TGCAGTGCTAAAGGGGTCGGGGAGAGTGCTAACTATGGCTACACCTTC.

Details on this clonotype: Germline and junction disagree at one end, which may indicate a read error. V usage is TRBV11-2 and J usage is TRBJ2-1; the match to TRBD2 covers 9 bases. CDR1 SGHAT and CDR2 FQNNGV come from the germline V gene. The CDR3 loop spans 17 amino acids. In nucleotides, the CDR3 is TGTTCCAGCAGCCCGCAGTCGGGGGGACTAGCCGACAATGAGCAGTTCTTC. Residues: CSSSPQSGGLADNEQFF.

There are a few counts of this clonotype. The chain couples TRBV7-9 to TRBJ2-5; D remains unclear. Germline-derived CDR1 and CDR2 are SEHNR and FQNEAQ (reference sequence). V lost 5 bases and J lost 1, with 14 bases in between. This CDR3 is built from 15 residues. The CDR3 spells CASSPSAARQETQYF. The CDR3 DNA follows: TGTGCCAGCAGCCCCAGTGCGGCACGCCAAGAGACCCAGTACTTC.